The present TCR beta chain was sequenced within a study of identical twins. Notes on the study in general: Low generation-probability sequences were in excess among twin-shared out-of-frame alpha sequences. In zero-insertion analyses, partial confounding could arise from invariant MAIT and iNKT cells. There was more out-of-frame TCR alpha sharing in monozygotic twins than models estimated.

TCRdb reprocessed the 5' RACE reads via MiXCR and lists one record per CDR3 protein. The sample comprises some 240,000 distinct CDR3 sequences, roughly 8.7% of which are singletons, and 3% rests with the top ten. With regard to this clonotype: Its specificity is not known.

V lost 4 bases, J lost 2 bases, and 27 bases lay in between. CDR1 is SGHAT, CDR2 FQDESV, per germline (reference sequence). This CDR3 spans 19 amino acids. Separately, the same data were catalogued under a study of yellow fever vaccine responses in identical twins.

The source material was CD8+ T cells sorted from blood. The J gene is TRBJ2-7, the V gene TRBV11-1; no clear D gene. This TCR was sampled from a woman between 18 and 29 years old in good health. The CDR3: CASSSFEPGPNLKAYEQYF. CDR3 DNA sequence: TGTGCCAGCAGCTCATTCGAACCGGGCCCGAACCTTAAGGCCTACGAGCAGTACTTC.